This entry lists 8 T cell receptor beta chains sequenced from one sample in a study of cytomegalovirus exposure and HLA in healthy donors. The PCR made use of 60 Vbeta and 13 Jbeta primers. Sequenced by immunoSEQ multiplex PCR; TCRdb stores in-frame clones only, minus some. The sample has roughly 190,000 clones; roughly four fifths are singletons. Material: PBMCs. Source of these receptors: a woman in her twenties or thirties in good health and CMV-seropositive.

This clone came up once. This chain joins TRBV5-1 and TRBJ2-2; D uncertain. The V end lost 4 bases, the J end lost 4 bases, and 14 bases lay between the germline ends. The CDR3 covers 15 residues. Germline loops: CDR1 SGHRS, CDR2 YFSETQ. The CDR3 loop reads CASSDPRLGTGELFF. The CDR3 bases are TGCGCCAGCAGCGACCCGAGGTTAGGCACCGGGGAGCTGTTTTTT.

The J gene is TRBJ1-1, the V gene TRBV4-2; a possible D gene is TRBD1 (5 bases). Germline values: CDR1 LGHNA, CDR2 YNFKEQ. V was cut by 0 bases and J by 6 bases, with 11 bases left in between. This CDR3 region has 14 residues. DNA of the CDR3: TGTGCCAGCAGCCAAGAACAGGCAGTCCCTGAAGCTTTCTTT. As protein: CASSQEQAVPEAFF.

The chain employs TRBV4-1 and TRBJ2-2; D might be TRBD2 (6 bases). Between the trimmed V and J ends, which lost 2 bases and 4 bases, there was a span of 11 bases. The CDR3 sequence is 15 residues long. Germline CDR1 MGHRA, CDR2 YSYEKL. The CDR3 here is CASSQWGLPTGELFF. In DNA form, the CDR3 reads TGCGCCAGCAGCCAATGGGGACTTCCCACCGGGGAGCTGTTTTTT.

The chain has TRBV13 and TRBJ1-2; TRBD1 might be the D (6 bases). The V and J ends lost 4 bases and 6 bases respectively, with 18 bases between them. The length of the CDR3 is 15 residues. In germline, CDR1 is PRHDT, CDR2 FYEKMQ (reference sequence). CDR3 nucleotide sequence: TGTGCCAGCAGCTCTTCTGGACAGCGAGTTGATGGCTACACCTTC. Encoded protein: CASSSSGQRVDGYTF.

This clone was picked up a small number of times. This chain links TRBV7-2 with TRBJ1-6; the match to TRBD1 covers 7 bases. V lost 6 bases, J lost 9 bases, and 14 bases stayed unmatched. Per germline, CDR1 SGHTA and CDR2 FQGNSA. The CDR3 runs to 16 residues. The CDR3 region has the DNA TGTGCCAGCAGGATGACAGGGACGCAAAACAGTTCACCCCTCCACTTT. Residues: CASRMTGTQNSSPLHF.

V gene TRBV6-6 combines with J gene TRBJ1-5, with 8 bases identical to TRBD1. Losses at the gene ends were 5 bases for V and 6 bases for J; bases not matched to a gene: 3. The CDR3 covers 13 residues. Germline assignment: CDR1 MNHNY and CDR2 SVGAGI (reference sequence). DNA for the CDR3: TGTGCCAGCAGTCCGGACAGGGCTCAGCCCCAGCATTTT. Its translation: CASSPDRAQPQHF.

The V and J genes are TRBV10-3 and TRBJ1-5; 7 bases match TRBD1. The germline V gene encodes CDR1 ENHRY and CDR2 SYGVKD. Unmatched junction bases numbered 17, after V lost 5 bases and J lost 7 bases. The CDR3 loop spans 17 amino acids. The CDR3 spells CAISPGQLGGRGQPQHF. In nucleotides, the CDR3 is TGTGCCATCAGTCCGGGCCAGTTAGGGGGCCGGGGCCAGCCCCAGCATTTT.

The chain's CDR3 is CAWRLAGGGRTDTQYF. DNA for the CDR3: TGTGCCTGGAGACTAGCGGGAGGAGGGCGCACAGATACGCAGTATTTT. V usage is TRBV30 and J usage is TRBJ2-3; 12 bases map to TRBD2. Per the germline V gene, CDR1 is GTSNPN and CDR2 is SVGIG (reference sequence). The CDR3 spans 16 residues. V lost 3 bases to trimming and J lost 1 base; unmatched junction nucleotides: 5.